The 9 T cell receptor beta chains below come from one sample, sequenced in a study of cytomegalovirus exposure and HLA in healthy donors. A multiplex PCR was run with 60 Vbeta primers and 13 Jbeta primers. Produced via immunoSEQ multiplex PCR; TCRdb's table is partial and in-frame only. The sample yields over 100,000 clones, approximately 64% seen once. Sequencing was performed on PBMCs. The receptors shown here come from a human donor in good health.

The rearrangement joins TRBV5-1 to TRBJ2-2, with a tentative D call TRBD1 (5 bases). CDR1 SGHRS and CDR2 YFSETQ come from the germline V gene. This CDR3 has 15 residues. Trimming pared 4 bases from V and 7 bases from J, leaving 17 bases between. In DNA, the CDR3 is TGCGCCAGCAGCCGCCAAGGGGATGTTCGCGGGGAGCTGTTTTTT. As protein: CASSRQGDVRGELFF. Full variable domain (rest looked up from reference TRBV5-1 and TRBJ2-2): KAGVTQTPRYLIKTRGQQVTLSCSPISGHRSVSWYQQTPGQGLQFLFEYFSETQRNKGNFPGRFSGRQFSNSRSEMNVSTLELGDSALYLCASSRQGDVRGELFFGEGSRLTVL.

The rearrangement links TRBV5-1 to TRBJ2-1; D perhaps matches TRBD2 (5 bases). Germline CDR1 reads SGHRS; CDR2 reads YFSETQ. Trimming stripped 4 bases from V and 7 bases from J, with 15 bases between. This CDR3 is 14 amino acids long. For the CDR3, the DNA is TGCGCCAGCAGCCCCGTAGCGAGCCAGAATGAGCAGTTCTTC. Encoded protein: CASSPVASQNEQFF.

The chain combines TRBV5-6 with TRBJ1-5; 7 positions agree with TRBD1. V shed 2 bases, J shed 6 bases, and the junction held 14 bases outside the gene matches. CDR1 SGHDT and CDR2 YYEEEE come from the germline V gene. The CDR3 sequence is 17 residues long. DNA for the CDR3: TGTGCCAGCAGCTTCGGTGGAGGGGGCACATGGGGTCAGCCCCAGCATTTT. Encoded protein: CASSFGGGGTWGQPQHF.

This clone was counted a single time. The CDR3 DNA follows: TGTGCCAGCAGCTCAGGACTGAAATCCTACGAGCAGTACTTC. This encodes CASSSGLKSYEQYF. The chain joins TRBV28 to TRBJ2-7; a possible D gene is TRBD2 (5 bases). Trimming left V 6 bases short and J 1 base short, with 13 bases between. Looked up from germline, CDR1 is MDHEN and CDR2 is SYDVKM. The CDR3 extends over 14 amino acids.

The gene calls are TRBV19 and TRBJ2-2, with 10 bases lining up with TRBD1. The length of the CDR3 is 15 residues. Trimming took 3 bases from V and 6 from J; bases not matched to a gene: 4. Looked up from germline, CDR1 is LNHDA and CDR2 is SQIVND (reference sequence). DNA for the CDR3: TGTGCCAGTAGTATCGGGACAGGGGCGTCCGGGGAGCTGTTTTTT. It specifies CASSIGTGASGELFF.

The rearrangement links TRBV28 to TRBJ2-7; D remains unclear. The V gene lost 3 bases and the J gene lost 0 bases, with 12 bases spanning the gap. The CDR3 contains 15 residues. Germline CDR1 MDHEN, CDR2 SYDVKM. The CDR3 coding sequence is TGTGCCAGCAGTTTGTTTCAGGCCCTCTCCTACGAGCAGTACTTC. It translates to CASSLFQALSYEQYF.

The V and J genes are TRBV18 and TRBJ2-5, with 7 bases identical to TRBD1. CDR3 length: 17 residues. The germline V gene has CDR1 KGHSH and CDR2 LQKENI. V shed 2 bases and J 2 bases; nucleotides not matched to a gene: 11. The CDR3 DNA sequence: TGTGCCAGCTCACCATTATCCCCGCGCAGGGGGCAAGAGACCCAGTACTTC. Translated: CASSPLSPRRGQETQYF.

The chain uses TRBV7-9 and TRBJ2-1; D is perhaps TRBD2 (6 bases). Trimming stripped 0 bases from V and 5 bases from J, with 17 bases between. The CDR3 spans 17 residues. Germline CDR1 is SEHNR and CDR2 is FQNEAQ (reference sequence). CDR3 coding DNA: TGTGCCAGCAGCTTAGCGAAAACTAGCACCTACGACAATGAGCAGTTCTTC. It is translated as CASSLAKTSTYDNEQFF.

The chain uses TRBV5-1 and TRBJ2-5, with 11 bases matching TRBD2. The J call is uncertain, as TRBJ2-7 better fits the DNA end. Looked up from germline, CDR1 is SGHRS and CDR2 is YFSETQ. This CDR3 is 17 amino acids long. The CDR3 coding sequence is TGCGCCAGCAGCCACGGGCCCGGGACTAGCGGAACCTACGAGCAGTACTTC. The encoded protein is CASSHGPGTSGTYEQYF.